This TCR beta chain was captured by sequencing in a study of CD8 T cells in ankylosing spondylitis. This CDR3 is 15 amino acids long. From germline, CDR1 is MDHEN and CDR2 SYDVKM. Trimming pared 3 bases from V and 4 bases from J, leaving 16 bases between. TCRdb processed the 5' RACE reads anew with MiXCR; each CDR3 protein has one entry. Among 200,000 to 250,000 distinct CDR3 sequences listed, just under 7.5% were seen once. This clonotype came up many times. Its antigen is currently unknown. Overall study results and limits: A motif in TCR beta, a set of several highly homologous variants, appeared characteristic of ankylosing spondylitis blood.

The chain has TRBV28 and TRBJ2-7; no definite D call. Sequenced sample: blood, either unsorted or a sorted T cell fraction (not recorded which). The clonotype was recovered from a male donor with ankylosing spondylitis. The CDR3 sequence is CASSFRPSFLYEQYF. CDR3 nucleotides: TGTGCCAGCAGTTTTCGACCTTCCTTTTTATACGAGCAGTACTTC.